The present TCR beta chain was sequenced within a study of CD8 T cells in Susac syndrome. Findings and caveats of the study: Susac syndrome CD4+ T cell repertoires showed no clonal expansion.

Reverse transcription used roughly 0.45 to 1 ug RNA and random hexamers. Amplification of TCR beta CDR3 by immunoSEQ multiplex PCR spanned 54 Vbeta and 13 Jbeta. TCRdb re-derived calls from the immunoSEQ multiplex PCR reads in MiXCR, one entry per CDR3 protein. In the table there are some 180,000 distinct CDR3 sequences, about 91% of which are singletons. The CDR3 totals 13 residues. The junction had 5 bases not matched to a gene; V was cut back by 4 bases and J by 2 bases. CDR1 is SQVTM and CDR2 is ANQGSEA in the germline V gene. This clonotype was detected only a few times. No antigen is known for it.

This chain uses TRBV29-1 with TRBJ2-7; 7 bases are a match to TRBD1. The sequencing sample was made of CD4+ T cells from PBMCs. The source of this sequence is a human donor with Susac syndrome. The CDR3 spells CSVGQGTAYEQYF. Here the CDR3 DNA reads TGCAGCGTTGGACAGGGAACGGCCTACGAGCAGTACTTC.